This T cell receptor beta chain was profiled in a study of blood T cell repertoires in COVID-19. As originally analysed: Estimated nucleated cell counts came from reference gene primer amplification. Assay: immunoSEQ multiplex PCR; the TCRdb copy retains only in-frame clones and omits some. Clone size and V and J calls were adopted from that table, with D and trimming inferred from the DNA. The sample holds more than 300,000 clones, about nine tenths seen once. Germline V gene sequence: CDR1 MGHRA, CDR2 YSYEKL. The CDR3 spans 15 residues. V shed 4 bases and J 6 bases; nucleotides not matched to a gene: 8.

This receptor was obtained from a woman between 65 and 79 years old with COVID-19, enrolled during active disease. The sequenced sample was peripheral blood. This chain links TRBV4-1 with TRBJ2-1, with 8 bases lining up with TRBD1. DNA of the CDR3: TGCGCCAGCAGCCGTGGCAGGGGGCTTAGCAATGAGCAGTTCTTC. The encoded protein is CASSRGRGLSNEQFF.